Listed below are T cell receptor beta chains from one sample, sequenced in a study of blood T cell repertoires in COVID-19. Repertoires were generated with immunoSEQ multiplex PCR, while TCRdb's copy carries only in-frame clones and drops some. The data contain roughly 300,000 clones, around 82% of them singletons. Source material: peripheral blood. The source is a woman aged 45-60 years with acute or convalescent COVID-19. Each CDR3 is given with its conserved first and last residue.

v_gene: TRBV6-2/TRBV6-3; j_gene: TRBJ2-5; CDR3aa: CASSLDRGLREETQYF
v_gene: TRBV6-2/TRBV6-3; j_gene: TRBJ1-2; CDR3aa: CASIDSLDSANYGYTF
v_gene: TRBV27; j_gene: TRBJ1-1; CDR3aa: CASSLRGMNTEAFF
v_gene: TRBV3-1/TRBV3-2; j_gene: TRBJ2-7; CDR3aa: CASSQEGALRREQYF
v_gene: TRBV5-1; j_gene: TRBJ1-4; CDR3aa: CASSLQGAITNEKLFF
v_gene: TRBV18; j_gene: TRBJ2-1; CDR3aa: CASSPLYSGGVDEQFF
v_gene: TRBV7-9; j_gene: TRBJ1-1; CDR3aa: CASSFDTFEAFF
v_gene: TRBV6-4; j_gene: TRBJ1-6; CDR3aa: CASSVSGTGGSPLHF
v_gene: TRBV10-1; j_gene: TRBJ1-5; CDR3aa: CASGQGQNQPQHF
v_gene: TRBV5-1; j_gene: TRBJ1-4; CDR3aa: CASSAGDSGEKLFF
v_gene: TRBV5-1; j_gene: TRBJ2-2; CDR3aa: CASSLAERNTGELFF
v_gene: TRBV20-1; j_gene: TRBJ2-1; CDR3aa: CSASLAGRHYNEQFF
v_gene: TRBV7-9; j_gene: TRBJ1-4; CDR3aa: CASSDRGDEKLFF
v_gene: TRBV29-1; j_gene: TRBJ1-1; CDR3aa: CSVVRQGSEAFF
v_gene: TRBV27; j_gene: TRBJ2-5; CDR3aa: CASSSPRLAGGRTQYF
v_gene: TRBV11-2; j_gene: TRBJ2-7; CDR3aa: CASSDPSGGRSYEQYF
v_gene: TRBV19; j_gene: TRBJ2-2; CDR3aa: CASSPGTANTGELFF
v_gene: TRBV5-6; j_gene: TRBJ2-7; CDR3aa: CASSSTSGRASFEQYF
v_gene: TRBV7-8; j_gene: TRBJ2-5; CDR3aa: CASSVRGGGNQETQYF
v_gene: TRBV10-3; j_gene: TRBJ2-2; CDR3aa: CAISSTGELFF
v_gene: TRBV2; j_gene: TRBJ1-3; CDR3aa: CASSQGDGNTIYF
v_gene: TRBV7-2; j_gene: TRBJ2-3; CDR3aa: CASSSTSGTDTQYF
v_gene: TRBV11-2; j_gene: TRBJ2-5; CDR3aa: CASSWAGQGTTQYF
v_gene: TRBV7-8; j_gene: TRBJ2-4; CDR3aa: CASSLALQGSKNIQYF
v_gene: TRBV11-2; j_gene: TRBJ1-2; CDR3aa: CASSARQEGYGYTF
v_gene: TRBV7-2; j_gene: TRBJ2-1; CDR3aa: CASSSRGGQGTYNEQFF
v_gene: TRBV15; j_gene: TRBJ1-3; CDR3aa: CATSRGASGSGNTIYF
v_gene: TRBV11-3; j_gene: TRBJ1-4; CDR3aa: CASSRPRVGNEKLFF
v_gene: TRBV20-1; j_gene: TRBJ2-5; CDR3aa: CSASEETQYF
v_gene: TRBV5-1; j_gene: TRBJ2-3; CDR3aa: CASTLLLAGGTDTQYF
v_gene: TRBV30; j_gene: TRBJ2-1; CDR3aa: CAWNTGTGWSYNEQFF
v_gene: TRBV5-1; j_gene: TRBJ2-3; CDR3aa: CASSLVLAGDTQYF
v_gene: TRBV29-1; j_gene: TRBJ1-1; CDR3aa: CSVDYQSPASPPEAFF